This TCR beta chain comes out of a study of vaccination and CD4 T cells after COVID-19. As to this clonotype: Its target is not known.

The Oncomine TCR Beta short-read assay was what sequenced the DNA obtained from cultured CD4+ T cells. CD4+ T cells were cultured, and genomic DNA was extracted from them. Each CDR3 protein gets one entry after TCRdb re-called the PCR reads with MiXCR. The sample consists of tens of thousands of distinct CDR3 sequences, approximately 48% of them appearing once. Documented treatment: approximately nine-day PBMC culture with coronavirus spike peptide pools or control peptides (ViraFEST assay). Under the ViraFEST approach, antigen-specific T cells were expanded with peptide pools and TCRs subsequently sequenced. Negative nucleocapsid antibody tests before and after vaccination confirmed that healthy vaccine recipients had no prior SARS-CoV-2 infection. A half-volume replacement of the medium with fresh IL-2 medium was performed on days 3 and 7. Material: CD4+ T cells from blood, cultured in vitro, obtained before SARS-CoV-2 vaccination. This clonotype originated in a human donor who received a COVID-19 vaccine.

In DNA, the CDR3 is TGTGCCAGCAGTGCCATAATGAGGACAGGACCCAATTCACCCCTCCACTTT. It encodes CASSAIMRTGPNSPLHF. The chain uses TRBV6-1 and TRBJ1-6; 7 nucleotides line up with TRBD1. Germline V gene lookup returns CDR1 MNHNS and CDR2 SASEGT. V gave up 4 bases and J gave up 7 bases; unmatched junction bases: 13. CDR3 length: 17 amino acids.